This T cell receptor beta chain derives from a study of T cell responses to AZD1222 COVID-19 vaccine. Study details: Pooling of second doses given at about 4 or about 12 weeks was done.

Study-wide results and limits: Repertoire sampling occurred only after the peak T cell response. Clonal diversity was possibly underestimated; the donors were predominantly white British and more often female.

With regard to this clone: Its antigen is currently unknown.

The CDR3 loop spans 15 amino acids. With V trimmed by 5 bases and J by 6 bases, 6 bases remained unmatched. Germline loops: CDR1 SGHTA, CDR2 FQGTGA. Method: immunoSEQ multiplex PCR; TCRdb's copy keeps in-frame clones and lacks some. The repertoire holds some 140,000 clones, about 80% seen once, with about 4% in the top ten. The TCR comes from an adult in good health. The sample here was peripheral blood, taken on day 0 of AZD1222 vaccination. The chain recombines TRBV7-3 with TRBJ1-6; 8 bases match TRBD1. The CDR3 DNA is TGTGCCAGCAGCGCTCAGGGGGCCGTTAATTCACCCCTCCACTTT. Its protein is CASSAQGAVNSPLHF.